This T cell receptor (beta chain) originates from a study of blood T cells in healthy people across ages. Study results and limitations: A strong correlation between TCR beta diversity and naive T cell percentage was seen. Underestimates were what the diversity estimates from one million T cells were considered to be. Long-lived donors had more naive CD4+ cells and higher diversity than aged donors.

Trimming at V came to 2 bases and at J to 3 bases, leaving 6 bases not matched to a gene. There are 16 residues in the CDR3. Germline CDR1 reads MGHRA; CDR2 reads YSYEKL. With a J-beta primer mix and a sample-barcoded 5' primer, a second PCR ran about 7 to 12 cycles. In TCRdb, the 5' RACE reads were re-called with MiXCR into one record per CDR3 protein. This repertoire shows about 290,000 distinct CDR3 sequences, roughly 26% found once; its top ten account for 25% to 30%. Samples each yielded at least 5.5 micrograms of total RNA. A remark on this clonotype: As yet, its antigen is unknown.

The chain couples TRBV4-1 to TRBJ2-1, with 8 bases matching TRBD2. The clonotype originates from a woman in her sixties or seventies in good health. The sample taken for sequencing was blood. CDR3 region: CASSQKLLADYNEQFF. CDR3 nucleotide sequence: TGCGCCAGCAGCCAAAAGTTACTAGCGGACTACAATGAGCAGTTCTTC.